This T cell receptor (beta chain) was captured by sequencing in a study of molecular identifiers for immune sequencing clone quantification. About the research overall: Replicates split RNA from approximately 22,000 or 94,000 naive CD8 cells five ways, and the researchers sequenced four portions.

Library preparation followed earlier protocols using designated TCR primers. TCRdb re-analysed the PCR reads in MiXCR, keeping a single row per CDR3 protein. The table shows 490,000 or so distinct CDR3 sequences, with over 20% occurring only once. The CDR3 runs 13 residues. Germline V CDR1 and CDR2: MNHNY, SVGAGI (reference sequence). Points on this clonotype: A much bigger clone sits one base away, suggesting this may be a read error.

Naive CD8 T cells were FACS-sorted by CD8+CD4-CCR7+CD45RA+ markers. This receptor was obtained from a human donor in good health. Some libraries in this study had Jurkat cell RNA spiked in. What was sequenced was naive CD8+ T cells from blood, with Jurkat cell RNA spiked in. The sample's subset: FACS-sorted CD8+CD4-CCR7+CD45RA+ naive T cells. The rearrangement joins TRBV6-6 to TRBJ1-2; D is uncertain. The CDR3 DNA sequence: TGTGCCAGCACCGCCAGTGCCCACTATTGCTACACCTTC. This translates into CASTASAHYCYTF.